This T cell receptor (beta chain) was identified during a study of human T cells and chemical hapten exposure. Study at large: Sensitization was performed using 2% DPC on an approximately 2 cm by approximately 2 cm upper inner arm skin site.

MiXCR, run by TCRdb on the RACE reads, gives a single entry per CDR3 protein. The profile shows 65,000 to 95,000 distinct CDR3 sequences, 6.5% to 8.5% of them singletons. The time point: patch test 2, 6 weeks after DPC sensitization. Noted treatment: therapeutic diphenylcyclopropenone sensitization with weekly scalp DPC. This clonotype came up a few times. This material consisted of whole blood, taken in connection with sensitization to the hapten diphenylcyclopropenone (DPC). The clonotype was recovered from a woman in her thirties with alopecia areata. Some clones in this sample may be carry-over from other donors' samples.

The CDR3 DNA is TGTGCCAGCAGCCCGTCCCCTTACGAGCAGTACTTC. Protein product: CASSPSPYEQYF. The chain uses TRBV9 and TRBJ2-7; D is unresolved. V lost 4 bases to trimming and J lost 4 bases, with 9 bases between them. The CDR3 sequence is 12 residues long. Germline CDR1 and CDR2: SGDLS and YYNGEE.